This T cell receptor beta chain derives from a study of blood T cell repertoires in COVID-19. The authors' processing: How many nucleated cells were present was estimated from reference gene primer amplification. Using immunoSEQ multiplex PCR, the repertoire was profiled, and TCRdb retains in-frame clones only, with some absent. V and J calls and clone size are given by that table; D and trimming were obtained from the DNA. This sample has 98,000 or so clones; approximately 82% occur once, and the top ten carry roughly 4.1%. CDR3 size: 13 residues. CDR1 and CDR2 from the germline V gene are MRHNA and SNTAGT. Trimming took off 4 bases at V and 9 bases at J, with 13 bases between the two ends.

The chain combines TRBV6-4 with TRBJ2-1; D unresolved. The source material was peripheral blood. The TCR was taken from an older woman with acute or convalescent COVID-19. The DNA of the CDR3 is TGTGCCAGCAGTGCGATATTAAACGGTGAGCAGTTCTTC. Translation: CASSAILNGEQFF.